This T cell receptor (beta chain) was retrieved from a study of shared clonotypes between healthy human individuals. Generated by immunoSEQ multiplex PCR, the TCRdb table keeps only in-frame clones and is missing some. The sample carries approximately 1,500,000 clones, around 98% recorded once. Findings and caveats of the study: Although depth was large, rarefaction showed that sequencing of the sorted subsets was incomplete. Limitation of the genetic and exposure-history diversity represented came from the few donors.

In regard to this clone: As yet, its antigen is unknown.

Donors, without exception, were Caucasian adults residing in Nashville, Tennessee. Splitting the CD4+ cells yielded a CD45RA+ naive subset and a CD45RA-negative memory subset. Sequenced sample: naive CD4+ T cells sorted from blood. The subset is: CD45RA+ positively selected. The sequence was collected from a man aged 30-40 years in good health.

CDR3 sequence (DNA): TGTGCCAGCAGTTTCACCGGCAAACGTAACTATGGCTACACCTTC. Amino acids: CASSFTGKRNYGYTF. The chain uses TRBV27 and TRBJ1-2, with D unresolved. Germline CDR1 and CDR2: MNHEY and SMNVEV (reference sequence). This CDR3 comprises 15 residues. V was pared by 3 bases and J by 1 base, with 12 bases between.